Presented here are 20 T cell receptor beta chains from one specimen sequenced in a study of shared clonotypes between healthy human individuals (dated by TCRdb to the early 2020s). Library prep was done by the immunoSEQ multiplex PCR assay. TCRdb's version of the immuneACCESS table is confined to in-frame rearrangements and falls short of the full clone set. An unresolved V gene accounts for under half of the shortfall where checked; the remainder is of unknown origin. The sample contains fewer than 550,000 clones, over 75% of them found a single time. Of the sample, around 13% is held by the ten largest clones. The sequenced sample consisted of PBMCs. Receptors were obtained from a woman aged 40 to 49 in good health. Some clones in this sample may be carry-over from other donors' samples.

This chain uses TRBV28 with TRBJ1-1, with 7 positions matching TRBD1. V lost 2 bases to trimming and J lost 4 bases; unmatched junction nucleotides: 4. Germline CDR1 MDHEN, CDR2 SYDVKM. This CDR3 is built from 14 residues. As DNA, the CDR3 is TGTGCCAGCAGTTTAGACAGGGTAAGCACTGAAGCTTTCTTT. It codes for CASSLDRVSTEAFF.

The chain is built from TRBV5-6 and TRBJ1-4; D remains unclear. The CDR3 spans 16 residues. The germline CDR1 and CDR2 sequences are SGHDT and YYEEEE. V was shortened by 0 bases and J by 3 bases, with 12 bases between the two germline ends. In nucleotides, the CDR3 is TGTGCCAGCAGCTTGGCCGGGTACAGCCCTAATGAAAAACTGTTTTTT. It is translated as CASSLAGYSPNEKLFF.

The V gene is TRBV2, the J gene TRBJ2-2, with 7 bases that match TRBD2. The CDR3 has 16 residues. V was clipped by 0 bases and J by 0 bases; unmatched bases: 1. Germline CDR1 is SNHLY and CDR2 is FYNNEI. CDR3: CASSEAAGANTGELFF. The CDR3, as DNA: TGTGCCAGCAGTGAAGCGGCGGGAGCGAACACCGGGGAGCTGTTTTTT.

Remarks on this clone: The sample holds other DNA sequences that translate to the same CDR3. The CDR3 here is CASSLGTGYNEQFF. DNA of the CDR3: TGTGCCAGCAGCCTCGGGACAGGGTACAATGAGCAGTTCTTC. The chain has TRBV11-3 and TRBJ2-1; 9 nucleotides line up with TRBD1. The germline V gene encodes CDR1 SGHNT and CDR2 YENEEA. V lost 5 bases to trimming and J lost 4 bases; unmatched junction nucleotides: 3. This CDR3 is built from 14 residues.

This chain joins TRBV12-1 and TRBJ1-3. TRBV12-1 is described as a pseudogene. The CDR3 sequence is 17 residues long. CDR3 sequence (DNA): TGTGCCAGCAGCCCGCCGGGGCAGGGACTGCGTGGAAACACCATATATTTT. Translation gives CASSPPGQGLRGNTIYF.

The chain combines TRBV5-4 with TRBJ2-1, with TRBD2 as a possible D gene (5 bases). V lost 0 bases to trimming and J lost 0 bases, with 16 bases between them. The CDR3 consists of 18 residues. Germline V gene sequence: CDR1 SGHNT, CDR2 YYREEE (reference sequence). The CDR3 DNA reads TGTGCCAGCAGCTTGGCCACAACTAGAGTAAGCTCCTACAATGAGCAGTTCTTC. Its protein product is CASSLATTRVSSYNEQFF.

This chain links TRBV28 with TRBJ1-2; D is ambiguous. Germline V gives CDR1 MDHEN, CDR2 SYDVKM. V lost 6 bases to trimming and J lost 4 bases, with 15 bases between them. The CDR3 totals 14 residues. CDR3 sequence (DNA): TGTGCCAGCAGCACGGATCCTGCTCGCTATGGCTACACCTTC. Amino acid sequence: CASSTDPARYGYTF.

This clone occurred a few times. The chain employs TRBV21-1 and TRBJ2-7; the table's D call, TRBD2, was not checked against the DNA. TRBV21-1 is a recognized pseudogene. This CDR3 contains 16 residues. For the CDR3, the DNA is TGTGCCAGCAGCAAAGCCAGCAATCCGGGCTCCTACGAGCAGTACTTC. Translated: CASSKASNPGSYEQYF.

The chain recombines TRBV7-2 with TRBJ2-7; either TRBD1 or TRBD2 may supply D (5 bases each). Germline V gene lookup returns CDR1 SGHTA and CDR2 FQGNSA. V was shortened by 5 bases and J by 4 bases, with 15 bases between the two germline ends. This CDR3 region has 14 residues. CDR3 sequence reads: CASSPRDRLYEQYF. CDR3 coding DNA: TGTGCCAGCAGCCCCCGGGACCGATTGTACGAGCAGTACTTC. Looking up the rest from reference TRBV7-2 and TRBJ2-7 gives the full variable domain: GAGVSQSPSNKVTEKGKDVELRCDPISGHTALYWYRQSLGQGLEFLIYFQGNSAPDKSGLPSDRFSAERTGGSVSTLTIQRTQQEDSAVYLCASSPRDRLYEQYFGPGTRLTVT.

V gene TRBV9 combines with J gene TRBJ1-2, with D uncertain. Looked up from germline, CDR1 is SGDLS and CDR2 is YYNGEE. V was shortened by 4 bases and J by 7 bases, with 8 bases between the two germline ends. The length of the CDR3 is 11 residues. The CDR3 sequence: CASSSNGGYTF. The DNA of the CDR3 is TGTGCCAGCAGCTCAAATGGTGGCTACACCTTC. Looking up the rest from reference TRBV9 and TRBJ1-2 gives the full variable domain: DSGVTQTPKHLITATGQRVTLRCSPRSGDLSVYWYQQSLDQGLQFLIQYYNGEERAKGNILERFSAQQFPDLHSELNLSSLELGDSALYFCASSSNGGYTFGSGTRLTVV.

The chain links TRBV11-3 to TRBJ2-1, with 14 positions matching TRBD2. CDR3 length: 17 residues. V shed 5 bases and J 5 bases; nucleotides not matched to a gene: 8. Germline V gene lookup returns CDR1 SGHNT and CDR2 YENEEA. CDR3 sequence reads: CASSPDGTSGSNNEQFF. The CDR3 bases are TGTGCCAGCAGCCCAGACGGGACTAGCGGGAGCAACAATGAGCAGTTCTTC.

This chain connects TRBV19 to TRBJ2-7; 13 nucleotides line up with TRBD2. With V trimmed by 3 bases and J by 2 bases, 7 bases remained unmatched. The length of the CDR3 is 17 residues. Germline CDR1 LNHDA, CDR2 SQIVND (reference sequence). CDR3: CASSMTSGRPLTYEQYF. DNA of the CDR3: TGTGCCAGTAGTATGACTAGCGGGAGGCCCTTGACCTACGAGCAGTACTTC.

This chain connects TRBV2 to TRBJ2-3; TRBD1 matches 8 bases. This CDR3 region has 15 residues. Germline V gene data show CDR1 as SNHLY and CDR2 as FYNNEI. Germline trimming cut 4 bases from V and 0 bases from J; bases unmatched to any gene: 3. The CDR3 sequence is CASSVGQVSTDTQYF. The DNA of the CDR3 is TGTGCCAGCAGTGTGGGACAGGTCAGCACAGATACGCAGTATTTT.

The V and J genes are TRBV6-1 and TRBJ2-2, with D possibly TRBD1 on 5 matching bases. V lost 4 bases to trimming and J lost 5 bases, with 14 bases between them. Germline CDR1 reads MNHNS; CDR2 reads SASEGT. This CDR3 region has 15 residues. As DNA, the CDR3 is TGTGCCAGCAGTGCCTTACAGGCAGGGACCGGGGAGCTGTTTTTT. It is translated as CASSALQAGTGELFF.

This clone was counted a few times. The genes are TRBV29-1 and TRBJ2-1; 7 bases line up with TRBD2. The junction had 5 bases not matched to a gene; V was cut back by 3 bases and J by 9 bases. CDR3 size: 12 residues. Germline CDR1 reads SQVTM; CDR2 reads ANQGSEA. CDR3 nucleotides: TGCAGCGTTGACCTAGGACTAGTTGAGCAGTTCTTC. Residues: CSVDLGLVEQFF.

This chain connects TRBV2 to TRBJ2-7; tentatively, D is TRBD1 (6 bases). This CDR3 is built from 15 residues. V was cut by 4 bases and J by 2 bases, with 15 bases left in between. From germline, CDR1 is SNHLY and CDR2 FYNNEI. The CDR3 reads CASSVSQGMAYEQYF. CDR3 sequence (DNA): TGTGCCAGCAGTGTTTCACAGGGTATGGCCTACGAGCAGTACTTC.

This chain connects TRBV5-4 to TRBJ1-2; TRBD1 aligns across 8 bases. The CDR3 extends over 14 amino acids. The ends lost 6 bases at V and 5 bases at J; junction bases unmatched: 9. Germline CDR1 reads SGHNT; CDR2 reads YYREEE (reference sequence). The CDR3 DNA is TGTGCCAGCACCACACAGGGGGTTCGTTATGGCTACACCTTC. This codes for CASTTQGVRYGYTF.

The chain recombines TRBV11-2 with TRBJ1-2; 9 bases fit TRBD1. Germline trimming cut 4 bases from V and 2 bases from J; bases unmatched to any gene: 8. The CDR3 has 16 amino acids. The germline gives CDR1 SGHAT, CDR2 FQNNGV. The CDR3 nucleotides read TGTGCCAGCAGCTCCCTACCGGGACAGGGCAACTATGGCTACACCTTC. Its protein is CASSSLPGQGNYGYTF. Using reference TRBV11-2 and TRBJ1-2 for the parts outside the CDR3, the full variable domain is EAGVAQSPRYKIIEKRQSVAFWCNPISGHATLYWYQQILGQGPKLLIQFQNNGVVDDSQLPKDRFSAERLKGVDSTLKIQPAKLEDSAVYLCASSSLPGQGNYGYTFGSGTRLTVV.

The chain uses TRBV7-3 and TRBJ2-2; D is perhaps TRBD1 (5 bases). Trimming stripped 5 bases from V and 0 bases from J, with 22 bases between. Germline-derived CDR1 and CDR2 are SGHTA and FQGTGA. The CDR3 has 19 amino acids. This CDR3 is CASSVNPDRIQTNTGELFF. Here the CDR3 DNA reads TGTGCCAGCAGCGTAAACCCTGACAGAATTCAAACGAACACCGGGGAGCTGTTTTTT.

The chain recombines TRBV6-5 with TRBJ2-1; 11 bases fit TRBD1. Germline V gene data show CDR1 as MNHEY and CDR2 as SVGAGI. There are 15 residues in the CDR3. J was trimmed by 10 bases and V by 0 bases; bases with no gene match: 5. The CDR3 nucleotides read TGTGCCAGCAGTTACTCTGGACAGGGGGCTGGAGAGCAGTTCTTC. It codes for CASSYSGQGAGEQFF.